This TCR beta chain was captured by sequencing in a study of blood T cells in healthy people across ages. The germline gives CDR1 LNHNV, CDR2 YYDKDF (reference sequence). CDR3 length equals 15 residues. In this sample, this clonotype turned up a few times. The second PCR ran roughly 7 to 12 cycles with a sample-barcoded 5' primer and J-beta primers. TCRdb reanalysed the 5' RACE reads using MiXCR and keeps one entry per CDR3 protein. The data show roughly 1,100,000 distinct CDR3 sequences, with about 25% seen just once and less than 0.75% held by the top ten. These data were likewise used in another study, on T cells of mothers and their children.

Sequenced material: blood. The rearrangement uses TRBV15 and TRBJ2-1, with 10 bases matching TRBD2. The J call may be faulty, since TRBJ2-5 better matches the DNA end. This sequence was found in a girl aged 2-10 years in good health. The CDR3 DNA follows: TGTGCCACCAGCAGAGATAGCGGGGGGCCGGAGACCCAGTACTTC. As protein: CATSRDSGGPETQYF.